Below, 28 T cell receptor beta chains from the same sample are listed, as sequenced in a study of shared clonotypes between healthy human individuals. Only in-frame clones appear in the TCRdb table, and some are missing; sequencing was by immunoSEQ multiplex PCR. This sample yields about 480,000 clones, of which around 79% are seen a single time; about an eighth belongs to the top ten. The specimen sequenced was PBMCs. These receptor sequences come from a woman between 40 and 50 years old in good health. Some clones in this sample may be carry-over from other donors' samples.

This chain joins TRBV6-1 and TRBJ1-6; possibly TRBD1 for D (5 bases). V was shortened by 0 bases and J by 5 bases, with 8 bases between the two germline ends. The CDR3 is 15 residues long. The germline V gene has CDR1 MNHNS and CDR2 SASEGT. CDR3 nucleotides: TGTGCCAGCAGTGAAGCCGGGGGAAATAATTCACCCCTCCACTTT. Translated, it gives CASSEAGGNNSPLHF.

This clone appeared once. V is TRBV5-5 and J is TRBJ2-7; a weak D match, TRBD1 (6 bases). Germline CDR1 SGHKS, CDR2 YYEKEE (reference sequence). The CDR3 has 14 residues. V lost 4 bases and J 4 bases, leaving 15 bases between the germline ends. CDR3 in DNA: TGTGCCAGCAGCCCTGGAAACAGGGCTTACGAGCAGTACTTC. As protein: CASSPGNRAYEQYF. Full variable domain (missing parts from reference TRBV5-5 and TRBJ2-7): DAGVTQSPTHLIKTRGQQVTLRCSPISGHKSVSWYQQVLGQGPQFIFQYYEKEERGRGNFPDRFSARQFPNYSSELNVNALLLGDSALYLCASSPGNRAYEQYFGPGTRLTVT.

The V gene is TRBV7-7, the J gene TRBJ2-3; D is unclear. The CDR3 is 13 residues long. V was trimmed by 3 bases and J by 2 bases, leaving 6 bases between them. Per the germline V gene, CDR1 is SSHAT and CDR2 is FNYEAQ (reference sequence). CDR3 amino acids: CASSLDATDTQYF. For the CDR3, the DNA is TGTGCCAGCAGCTTGGACGCCACAGATACGCAGTATTTT.

The CDR3 bases are TGTGCCAGTAGTATCCGATACAGGGGGGCCGGGGAGCTGTTTTTT. This codes for CASSIRYRGAGELFF. The chain carries TRBV19 and TRBJ2-2, with TRBD1 matching 8 bases. Germline CDR1 reads LNHDA; CDR2 reads SQIVND (reference sequence). The CDR3 runs to 15 residues. Trimming cost V 3 bases and J 6 bases; bases outside gene matches: 6.

J is TRBJ1-1 and V is TRBV6-6; D call uncertain. With 0 bases removed from V and 7 bases from J, the gap between germline ends came to 9 bases. Looked up from germline, CDR1 is MNHNY and CDR2 is SVGAGI (reference sequence). The CDR3 has 13 amino acids. For the CDR3, the DNA is TGTGCCAGCAGTTACTCCCACGTCGTTGAAGCTTTCTTT. It specifies CASSYSHVVEAFF.

The rearrangement uses TRBV15 and TRBJ2-1, with D possibly matching TRBD1 (5 bases). The CDR3 runs to 12 residues. The V end was cut by 4 bases, the J end by 11 bases, with 12 bases between. Germline assignment: CDR1 LNHNV and CDR2 YYDKDF (reference sequence). CDR3 DNA: TGTGCCACCAGCATTGATCGGACAAAGCAGTTCTTC. As protein: CATSIDRTKQFF.

The chain is built from TRBV2 and TRBJ2-7; 8 positions match TRBD1. This CDR3 spans 14 amino acids. From germline, CDR1 is SNHLY and CDR2 FYNNEI. The trim removed 1 base at V and 4 bases at J, leaving 3 bases unmatched. The CDR3 DNA reads TGTGCCAGCAGTGAAGGGACAGGGCCGTACGAGCAGTACTTC. Translation gives CASSEGTGPYEQYF. Full variable domain (remainder filled in from reference TRBV2 and TRBJ2-7): EPEVTQTPSHQVTQMGQEVILRCVPISNHLYFYWYRQILGQKVEFLVSFYNNEISEKSEIFDDQFSVERPDGSNFTLKIRSTKLEDSAMYFCASSEGTGPYEQYFGPGTRLTVT.

DNA of the CDR3: TGTGCCAGCAGCTTCGGGACGCGTACCTACGAGCAGTACTTC. Encoded protein: CASSFGTRTYEQYF. The chain joins TRBV7-2 to TRBJ2-7, with D perhaps given as TRBD1 or TRBD2 (5 bases each). Per germline, CDR1 SGHTA and CDR2 FQGNSA. The CDR3 is 14 residues long. Trimming took off 3 bases at V and 2 bases at J, with 11 bases between the two ends.

The V call is TRBV7-3, the J call TRBJ2-7; tentatively, D is TRBD2 (6 bases). CDR1 SGHTA and CDR2 FQGTGA come from the germline V gene. V was trimmed by 2 bases and J by 6 bases, leaving 11 bases between them. There are 13 residues in the CDR3. CDR3 residues: CASSLGGVSEQYF. The CDR3 DNA reads TGTGCCAGCAGCTTAGGAGGGGTTAGCGAGCAGTACTTC.

This chain links TRBV18 with TRBJ2-1; D not certain. The CDR3 runs to 14 residues. Germline CDR1 is KGHSH and CDR2 is LQKENI. Trimming removed 3 bases from V and 4 bases from J, with 10 bases in between. CDR3 region: CASSPLYAYNEQFF. The CDR3 region has the DNA TGTGCCAGCTCACCCCTTTACGCATACAATGAGCAGTTCTTC.

The sample holds a few counts of this clone. The genes are TRBV28 and TRBJ2-5; TRBD1 matches at 7 bases. V was pared by 5 bases and J by 2 bases, with 8 bases of the junction left unmatched. Germline CDR1 MDHEN, CDR2 SYDVKM. The CDR3 runs to 15 residues. The CDR3 spells CASSPLGTDQETQYF. The CDR3 DNA reads as TGTGCCAGCAGTCCCCTAGGGACAGATCAAGAGACCCAGTACTTC.

V gene TRBV18 combines with J gene TRBJ2-7; the D gene could be TRBD1 or TRBD2 (5 bases each). Germline V gene sequence: CDR1 KGHSH, CDR2 LQKENI. The CDR3 runs 16 residues. Trimming removed 5 bases from V and 3 bases from J, with 20 bases in between. The CDR3 loop is CASSTDLGRNNYEQYF. Written as DNA, the CDR3 is TGTGCCAGCTCAACGGACTTGGGACGAAATAACTACGAGCAGTACTTC.

The chain has TRBV4-3 and TRBJ2-1; no reliable D call. The CDR3 spans 12 residues. The V gene's germline CDR1 is LGHNA and CDR2 YSLEER. Deletions cut 0 bases from V and 5 bases from J, with 2 bases between. This CDR3 reads CASSQDHNEQFF. The CDR3 DNA sequence: TGCGCCAGCAGCCAAGACCACAATGAGCAGTTCTTC.

The rearrangement joins TRBV11-2 to TRBJ2-5, with 11 bases lining up with TRBD2. The V segment lost 3 bases and the J segment 5 bases; nucleotides outside the gene matches: 5. This CDR3 spans 15 amino acids. Looked up from germline, CDR1 is SGHAT and CDR2 is FQNNGV. CDR3 residues: CASSLGLADSETQYF. The CDR3, as DNA: TGTGCCAGCAGCTTGGGACTAGCGGATTCGGAGACCCAGTACTTC. Combining the CDR3 with reference TRBV11-2 and TRBJ2-5 gives the whole variable domain EAGVAQSPRYKIIEKRQSVAFWCNPISGHATLYWYQQILGQGPKLLIQFQNNGVVDDSQLPKDRFSAERLKGVDSTLKIQPAKLEDSAVYLCASSLGLADSETQYFGPGTRLLVL.

The sample holds one count of this clone. The V and J genes are TRBV30 and TRBJ2-1; no firm D call. From germline, CDR1 is GTSNPN and CDR2 SVGIG (reference sequence). This CDR3 has 12 residues. Trimming removed 3 bases at V and 2 bases at J, with 5 bases between. The CDR3 sequence is CAWRAPYNEQFF. The CDR3 region has the DNA TGTGCCTGGAGGGCCCCCTACAATGAGCAGTTCTTC.

In its sample, this clone was seen a few times. J is TRBJ2-7 and V is TRBV6-6; 9 bases map to TRBD2. The trim removed 7 bases at V and 2 bases at J, leaving 3 bases unmatched. Germline CDR1 reads MNHNY; CDR2 reads SVGAGI (reference sequence). The CDR3 is 13 residues long. The CDR3: CASKTSGTYEQYF. In DNA form, the CDR3 reads TGTGCCAGCAAGACTAGCGGCACCTACGAGCAGTACTTC.

The chain combines TRBV27 with TRBJ1-1; D might be TRBD1 (6 bases). The CDR3 has 13 amino acids. Germline loops: CDR1 MNHEY, CDR2 SMNVEV (reference sequence). With 8 bases removed from V and 1 base from J, the gap between germline ends came to 11 bases. The CDR3 nucleotides read TGTGCCAGCCGTGACAGGTCGAACACTGAAGCTTTCTTT. This codes for CASRDRSNTEAFF.

Worth noting for this clone: Within the sample, other DNA sequences also encode this same CDR3. This sequence joins TRBV9 and TRBJ2-3; D unresolved. The length of the CDR3 is 14 residues. Germline V gene sequence: CDR1 SGDLS, CDR2 YYNGEE. Trimming left V 0 bases short and J 2 bases short, with 7 bases between. CDR3 loop: CASSVGGVTDTQYF. The CDR3 DNA follows: TGTGCCAGCAGCGTAGGTGGTGTCACAGATACGCAGTATTTT.

The rearrangement uses TRBV7-6 and TRBJ2-7; 8 nucleotides agree with TRBD1. In germline, CDR1 is SGHVS, CDR2 FNYEAQ. The CDR3 totals 13 residues. Germline trimming cut 5 bases from V and 6 bases from J; bases unmatched to any gene: 6. The CDR3 DNA sequence: TGTGCCAGCAGCCGACAGGGGCTAGGCGAGCAGTACTTC. It yields the protein CASSRQGLGEQYF.

V usage is TRBV10-3 and J usage is TRBJ1-2; D not resolved. The CDR3 loop spans 13 amino acids. Between the trimmed V and J ends, which lost 3 bases and 3 bases, there was a span of 8 bases. Germline CDR1 reads ENHRY; CDR2 reads SYGVKD. CDR3 nucleotides: TGTGCCATCAGTGACCAGAGGGACTATGGCTACACCTTC. Translated, it gives CAISDQRDYGYTF.

CDR3 amino acids: CASGQTYEQYF. The CDR3 DNA reads as TGTGCCAGCGGACAGACCTACGAGCAGTACTTC. The chain recombines TRBV2 with TRBJ2-7; TRBD1 is a possible D gene (6 bases). The V end lost 8 bases, the J end lost 2 bases, and 7 bases lay between the germline ends. The CDR3 extends over 11 amino acids. CDR1 and CDR2 from the germline V gene are SNHLY and FYNNEI.

The chain joins TRBV5-4 to TRBJ2-5, with D uncertain. Germline CDR1 reads SGHNT; CDR2 reads YYREEE (reference sequence). CDR3 length: 13 amino acids. The V end was cut by 0 bases, the J end by 5 bases, with 8 bases between. CDR3: CASSLVGYETQYF. CDR3 DNA: TGTGCCAGCAGCTTGGTTGGGTATGAGACCCAGTACTTC.

The chain employs TRBV11-2 and TRBJ1-3, with D unclear. The V and J ends lost 5 bases and 4 bases respectively, with 6 bases between them. Germline V gives CDR1 SGHAT, CDR2 FQNNGV. CDR3 size: 12 residues. The CDR3 is CASSRSGNTIYF. The CDR3 DNA follows: TGTGCCAGCAGCCGTTCAGGAAACACCATATATTTT. Together with reference TRBV11-2 and TRBJ1-3, the CDR3 gives the full variable domain: EAGVAQSPRYKIIEKRQSVAFWCNPISGHATLYWYQQILGQGPKLLIQFQNNGVVDDSQLPKDRFSAERLKGVDSTLKIQPAKLEDSAVYLCASSRSGNTIYFGEGSWLTVV.

J is TRBJ2-6 and V is TRBV27; 8 nucleotides align to TRBD1. The germline V gene has CDR1 MNHEY and CDR2 SMNVEV (reference sequence). Unmatched junction bases numbered 2, after V lost 5 bases and J lost 2 bases. This CDR3 is built from 15 residues. CDR3 amino acids: CASSPGGAGANVLTF. CDR3 DNA: TGTGCCAGCAGTCCAGGGGGCGCTGGGGCCAACGTCCTGACTTTC.

This clone was recorded once. The V and J genes are TRBV11-2 and TRBJ2-5; D call uncertain. Per germline, CDR1 SGHAT and CDR2 FQNNGV. The CDR3 spans 12 residues. V was shortened by 2 bases and J by 7 bases, with 8 bases between the two germline ends. CDR3 DNA: TGTGCCAGCAGCTTATTGGGCGGGACCCAGTACTTC. Protein: CASSLLGGTQYF.

The chain combines TRBV7-2 with TRBJ2-1; 7 bases line up with TRBD1. The V gene end was trimmed by 2 bases and the J gene end by 8 bases; junction bases not matched to a gene: 0. Germline V gene sequence: CDR1 SGHTA, CDR2 FQGNSA. This CDR3 region has 12 residues. The CDR3 region has the DNA TGTGCCAGCAGCTTAACAGGGGATGAGCAGTTCTTC. It translates to CASSLTGDEQFF.

The chain employs TRBV19 and TRBJ2-7; perhaps TRBD2 as D (5 bases). Germline loops: CDR1 LNHDA, CDR2 SQIVND (reference sequence). Trimming stripped 5 bases from V and 2 bases from J, with 10 bases between. This CDR3 region has 13 residues. Written as DNA, the CDR3 is TGTGCCAGTAGTCCCGGGATAACCTACGAGCAGTACTTC. It encodes CASSPGITYEQYF.

This clone was observed once. The CDR3 bases are TGTGCCAGCAGCACTTCTAGCGGGAGGGCCAAATACGAGCAGTACTTC. This encodes CASSTSSGRAKYEQYF. This rearrangement joins TRBV7-9 to TRBJ2-7, with 12 bases fitting TRBD2. There are 16 residues in the CDR3. The germline CDR1 and CDR2 sequences are SEHNR and FQNEAQ (reference sequence). The V segment lost 5 bases and the J segment 4 bases; nucleotides outside the gene matches: 9.